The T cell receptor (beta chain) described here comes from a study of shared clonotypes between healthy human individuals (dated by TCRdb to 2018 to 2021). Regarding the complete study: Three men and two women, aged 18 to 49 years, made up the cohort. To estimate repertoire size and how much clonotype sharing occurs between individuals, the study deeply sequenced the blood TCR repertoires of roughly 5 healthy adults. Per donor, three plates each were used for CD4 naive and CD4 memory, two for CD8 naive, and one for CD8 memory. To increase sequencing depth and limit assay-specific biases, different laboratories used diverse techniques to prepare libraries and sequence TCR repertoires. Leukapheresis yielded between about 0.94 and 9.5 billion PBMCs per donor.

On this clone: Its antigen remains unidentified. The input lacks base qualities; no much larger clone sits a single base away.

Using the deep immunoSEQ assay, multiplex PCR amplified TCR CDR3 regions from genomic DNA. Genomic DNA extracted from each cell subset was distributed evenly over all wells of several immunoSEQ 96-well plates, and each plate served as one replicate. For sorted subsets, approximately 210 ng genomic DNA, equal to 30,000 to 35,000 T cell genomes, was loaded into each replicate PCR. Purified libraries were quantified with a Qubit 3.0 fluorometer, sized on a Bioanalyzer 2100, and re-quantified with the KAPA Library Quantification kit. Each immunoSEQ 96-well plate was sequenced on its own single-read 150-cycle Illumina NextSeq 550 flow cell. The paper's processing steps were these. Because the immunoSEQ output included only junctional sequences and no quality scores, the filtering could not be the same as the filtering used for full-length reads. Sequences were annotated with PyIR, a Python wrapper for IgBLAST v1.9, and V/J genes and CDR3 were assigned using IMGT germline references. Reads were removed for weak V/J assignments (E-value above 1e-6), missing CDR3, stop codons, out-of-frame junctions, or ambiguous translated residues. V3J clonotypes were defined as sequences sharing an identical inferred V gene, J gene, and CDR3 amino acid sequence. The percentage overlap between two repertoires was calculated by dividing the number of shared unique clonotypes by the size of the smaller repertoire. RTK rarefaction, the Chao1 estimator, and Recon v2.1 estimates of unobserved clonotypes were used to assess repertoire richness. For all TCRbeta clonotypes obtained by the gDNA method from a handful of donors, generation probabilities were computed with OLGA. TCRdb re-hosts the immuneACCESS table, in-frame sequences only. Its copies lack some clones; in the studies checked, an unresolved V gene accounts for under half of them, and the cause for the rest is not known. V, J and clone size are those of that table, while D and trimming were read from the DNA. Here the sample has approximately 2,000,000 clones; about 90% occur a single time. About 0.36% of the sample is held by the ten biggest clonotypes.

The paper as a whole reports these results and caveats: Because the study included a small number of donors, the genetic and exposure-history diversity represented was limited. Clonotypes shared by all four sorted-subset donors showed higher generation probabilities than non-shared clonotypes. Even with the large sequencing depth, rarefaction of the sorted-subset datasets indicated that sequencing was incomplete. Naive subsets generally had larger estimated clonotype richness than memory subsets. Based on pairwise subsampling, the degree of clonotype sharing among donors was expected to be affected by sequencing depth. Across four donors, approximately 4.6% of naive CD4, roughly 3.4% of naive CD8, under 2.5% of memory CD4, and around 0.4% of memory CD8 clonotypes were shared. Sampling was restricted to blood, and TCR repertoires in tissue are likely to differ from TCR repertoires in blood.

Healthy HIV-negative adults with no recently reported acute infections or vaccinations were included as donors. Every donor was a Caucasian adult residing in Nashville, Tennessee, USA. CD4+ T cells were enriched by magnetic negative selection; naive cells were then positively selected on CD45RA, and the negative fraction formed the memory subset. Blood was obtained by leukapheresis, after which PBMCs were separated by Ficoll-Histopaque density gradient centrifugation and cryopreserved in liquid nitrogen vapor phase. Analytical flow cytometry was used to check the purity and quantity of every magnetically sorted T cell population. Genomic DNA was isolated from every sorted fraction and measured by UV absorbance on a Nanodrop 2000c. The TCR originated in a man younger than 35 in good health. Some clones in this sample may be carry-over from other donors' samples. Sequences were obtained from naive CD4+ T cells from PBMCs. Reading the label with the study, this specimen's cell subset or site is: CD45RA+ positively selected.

In nucleotide form, the sequence is TGTGCCAGCACCAGTGACAGGAACACTGAAGCTTTCTTT. Its product reads: CASTSDRNTEAFF. Here the chain combines TRBV2 and TRBJ1-1, and perhaps TRBD1 as D gene, on 5 matching bases. CDR1 is given as SNHLY and CDR2 as FYNNEI, both from the germline V gene. Including cysteine and phenylalanine, the CDR3 has 13 amino acids. Of the read, only the CDR3 DNA is kept; its 39 bases are in frame from base 1. Trimming removed 7 bases from V and 1 base from J, leaving 10 bases between the germline ends. The CDR3 plus the reference TRBV2 and TRBJ1-1 genes for the other parts give the full variable domain: EPEVTQTPSHQVTQMGQEVILRCVPISNHLYFYWYRQILGQKVEFLVSFYNNEISEKSEIFDDQFSVERPDGSNFTLKIRSTKLEDSAMYFCASTSDRNTEAFFGQGTRLTVV.